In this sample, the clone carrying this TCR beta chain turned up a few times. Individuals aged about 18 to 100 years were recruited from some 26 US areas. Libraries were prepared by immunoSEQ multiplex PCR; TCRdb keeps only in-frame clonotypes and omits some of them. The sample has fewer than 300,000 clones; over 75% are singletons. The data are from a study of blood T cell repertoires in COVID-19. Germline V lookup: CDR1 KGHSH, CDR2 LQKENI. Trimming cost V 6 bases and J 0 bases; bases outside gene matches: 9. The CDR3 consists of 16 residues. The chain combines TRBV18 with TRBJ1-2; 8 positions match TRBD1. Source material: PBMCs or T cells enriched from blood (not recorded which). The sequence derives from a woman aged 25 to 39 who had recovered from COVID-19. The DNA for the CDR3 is TGTGCCAGCTCTCTATCCGGGACAGGCACTAACTATGGCTACACCTTC. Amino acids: CASSLSGTGTNYGYTF.